This T cell receptor beta chain was documented in a study of vaccination effects on CD4 cells after COVID-19. The repertoire was sequenced with immunoSEQ multiplex PCR; TCRdb's copy has only in-frame clones and lacks some. This sample has more than 40,000 clones, with around 74% found just once. Pools of viral peptides were used by the ViraFEST assay to expand antigen-specific CD4+ T cells ahead of sequencing. Scientists isolated CD4+ T cells after a roughly ten-day culture period ended. Participants got two doses of BNT162b2 or mRNA-1273 vaccine. This clone was counted a few times. The antigen remains undetermined. V lost 6 bases and J lost 0; bases outside the gene matches: 9. Germline V gives CDR1 SEHNR, CDR2 FQNEAQ (reference sequence). This CDR3 has 17 amino acids. General study findings and limits: In vaccinees who were healthy, merely 1 out of 255 vaccine-induced clones cross-reacted with common cold coronaviruses.

The sequencing used CD4+ T cells from PBMCs cultured with HCoV-OC43 spike peptides, collected after COVID-19 vaccination. The sample's subset: HCoV-OC43 spike overlapping peptide pool stimulation. The chain employs TRBV7-9 and TRBJ2-3; 10 nucleotides line up with TRBD1. This TCR derives from a human donor who received a COVID-19 vaccine. This chain's CDR3 is CASSHPGGQGSTDTQYF. CDR3 sequence (DNA): TGTGCCAGCAGTCATCCGGGGGGACAGGGGAGCACAGATACGCAGTATTTT.